The 27 T cell receptor beta chains reported below all come from one sample, sequenced in a study of graft-versus-host responses after intestinal transplantation. Some clones are missing from TCRdb's copy, which holds only in-frame ones; the method was immunoSEQ multiplex PCR. The sample includes some 130,000 clones, 90% to 95% of them seen just once. The antigens of these receptors remain unknown. The sample consisted of unstimulated CD4+ T cells sorted from spleen or lymph node cells, taken before intestinal transplant. Receptor source: a human donor who received an intestinal transplant.

This chain uses TRBV7-9 with TRBJ1-2; possibly TRBD1 for D (5 bases). Trimming removed 3 bases from V and 5 bases from J, with 10 bases in between. The CDR3 contains 13 residues. The V gene's germline CDR1 is SEHNR and CDR2 FQNEAQ (reference sequence). CDR3 sequence (DNA): TGTGCCAGCAGCTTTGGGGGAAGGTATGGCTACACCTTC. Amino acid sequence: CASSFGGRYGYTF. Full variable domain (rest looked up from reference TRBV7-9 and TRBJ1-2): DTGVSQNPRHKITKRGQNVTFRCDPISEHNRLYWYRQTLGQGPEFLTYFQNEAQLEKSRLLSDRFSAERPKGSFSTLEIQRTEQGDSAMYLCASSFGGRYGYTFGSGTRLTVV.

V usage is TRBV5-4 and J usage is TRBJ2-1; TRBD1 is a possible D gene (6 bases). The CDR3 consists of 14 residues. V was cut by 4 bases and J by 4 bases, with 12 bases left in between. CDR1 and CDR2 (germline): SGHNT, YYREEE (reference sequence). This CDR3 reads CASSAQDSYNEQFF. The CDR3 DNA reads as TGTGCCAGCAGCGCCCAGGACAGTTACAATGAGCAGTTCTTC.

V gene TRBV5-1 combines with J gene TRBJ2-7; 8 bases are a match to TRBD1. The V gene's germline CDR1 is SGHRS and CDR2 YFSETQ. J was trimmed by 5 bases and V by 3 bases; bases with no gene match: 4. CDR3 length equals 13 residues. The CDR3 reads CASSSLQGDEQYF. CDR3 sequence (DNA): TGCGCCAGCAGCTCGTTACAGGGGGACGAGCAGTACTTC.

This rearrangement joins TRBV18 to TRBJ1-2; 10 bases align to TRBD1. The V gene end was trimmed by 4 bases and the J gene end by 3 bases; junction bases not matched to a gene: 14. The CDR3 runs 18 residues. Germline V gene sequence: CDR1 KGHSH, CDR2 LQKENI. The CDR3 here is CASSRNLRQGARDYGYTF. DNA for the CDR3: TGTGCCAGCTCACGTAACCTAAGACAGGGGGCGAGGGACTATGGCTACACCTTC.

V usage is TRBV7-6 and J usage is TRBJ2-7; D assignment may be TRBD1 or TRBD2 (5 bases each). Germline V gene sequence: CDR1 SGHVS, CDR2 FNYEAQ. V gave up 3 bases and J gave up 6 bases, with 15 bases separating them. CDR3 length: 14 amino acids. CDR3 region: CASSLGRLLGEQYF. The CDR3 DNA is TGTGCCAGCAGCTTGGGACGTCTCCTGGGCGAGCAGTACTTC.

The chain employs TRBV5-1 and TRBJ2-3; 7 nucleotides match TRBD1. Trimming cost V 4 bases and J 2 bases; bases outside gene matches: 7. Germline CDR1 reads SGHRS; CDR2 reads YFSETQ. The CDR3 sequence is 15 residues long. The CDR3 region is CASSLGTVPTDTQYF. CDR3 bases: TGCGCCAGCAGCCTGGGGACAGTTCCCACAGATACGCAGTATTTT. The whole variable domain, filled in from reference TRBV5-1 and TRBJ2-3, reads KAGVTQTPRYLIKTRGQQVTLSCSPISGHRSVSWYQQTPGQGLQFLFEYFSETQRNKGNFPGRFSGRQFSNSRSEMNVSTLELGDSALYLCASSLGTVPTDTQYFGPGTRLTVL.

The rearrangement links TRBV25-1 to TRBJ2-7, with unresolved D. Germline lookup yields CDR1 MGHDK and CDR2 SYGVNS. Trimming stripped 4 bases from V and 3 bases from J, with 4 bases between. This CDR3 contains 11 residues. The CDR3 protein is CASSGYYEQYF. The CDR3 DNA reads TGTGCCAGCAGTGGCTACTACGAGCAGTACTTC.

This chain links TRBV7-2 with TRBJ2-2; TRBD1 aligns across 7 bases. This CDR3 has 16 residues. The V segment lost 2 bases and the J segment 4 bases; nucleotides outside the gene matches: 7. Germline V gives CDR1 SGHTA, CDR2 FQGNSA. The CDR3 nucleotides are TGTGCCAGCAGCTTATTAGGGGGCGCGGGCACCGGGGAGCTGTTTTTT. This sequence encodes CASSLLGGAGTGELFF.

This clone was found once. The chain combines TRBV30 with TRBJ2-3; tentatively, D is TRBD1 or TRBD2 (5 bases each). The ends were cut back, 3 bases at V and 4 bases at J, with 14 bases in the middle. The CDR3 extends over 14 amino acids. CDR1 GTSNPN and CDR2 SVGIG come from the germline V gene (reference sequence). The CDR3 sequence is CAWRGTHRPDTQYF. The CDR3 bases are TGTGCCTGGAGGGGGACCCACCGCCCAGATACGCAGTATTTT.

As regards this clone: Other DNA sequences in this specimen translate into the identical CDR3. The chain joins TRBV20-1 to TRBJ2-7; D is undetermined. Looked up from germline, CDR1 is DFQATT and CDR2 is SNEGSKA (reference sequence). The CDR3 has 11 residues. Trimming took 3 bases from V and 0 from J, leaving 3 bases between them. In DNA form, the CDR3 reads TGCAGTGCTAGGGGCTCCTACGAGCAGTACTTC. This sequence encodes CSARGSYEQYF.

This clone was detected only once. The CDR3 nucleotides are TGTGCCAGCAAGAAAGCGGGGGGGCCGAGGGATGAGCAGTTCTTC. It codes for CASKKAGGPRDEQFF. The chain is built from TRBV27 and TRBJ2-1; 10 bases align to TRBD2. The V gene's germline CDR1 is MNHEY and CDR2 SMNVEV (reference sequence). The CDR3 is 15 amino acids. J gave up 8 bases and V 7 bases, and 11 bases lay outside the gene matches.

The chain is built from TRBV5-4 and TRBJ2-3, with D possibly TRBD2 on 5 matching bases. CDR3 length equals 14 residues. CDR1 SGHNT and CDR2 YYREEE come from the germline V gene (reference sequence). V was trimmed by 4 bases and J by 4 bases, leaving 13 bases between them. The CDR3 loop reads CASSPGNEADTQYF. The CDR3 nucleotides read TGTGCCAGCAGCCCGGGGAATGAGGCAGATACGCAGTATTTT.

CDR3 in amino acids: CAIRRQGGDEQYF. The CDR3 DNA is TGTGCCATCAGAAGACAGGGAGGAGATGAGCAGTACTTC. The chain couples TRBV10-3 to TRBJ2-7; maybe TRBD1 (7 bases). CDR3 length: 13 amino acids. The V and J ends lost 6 bases and 7 bases respectively, with 16 bases between them. Germline V gives CDR1 ENHRY, CDR2 SYGVKD.

This chain links TRBV5-5 with TRBJ2-7; D is possibly TRBD2 (6 bases). Germline CDR1 is SGHKS and CDR2 is YYEKEE (reference sequence). V lost 1 base and J lost 3, with 14 bases in between. The CDR3 sequence is 15 residues long. CDR3 sequence: CASSLLAGRVYEQYF. In DNA, the CDR3 is TGTGCCAGCAGCTTGTTGGCGGGAAGGGTCTACGAGCAGTACTTC.

The CDR3 bases are TGTGCCAGCAGCAAAGAAGATGGGAGTGAGAGGTATGGCTACACCTTC. Translation: CASSKEDGSERYGYTF. This chain uses TRBV21-1 with TRBJ1-2. TRBV21-1 is assigned pseudogene status. The CDR3 is 16 residues long.

This clone was observed a handful of times. The gene calls are TRBV6-5 and TRBJ1-4; possible D gene TRBD1, 6 bases. Germline V gives CDR1 MNHEY, CDR2 SVGAGI. There are 14 residues in the CDR3. With 6 bases removed from V and 0 bases from J, the gap between germline ends came to 8 bases. The CDR3 sequence: CASRAGATNEKLFF. For the CDR3, the DNA is TGTGCCAGCAGGGCAGGGGCAACTAATGAAAAACTGTTTTTT.

The chain couples TRBV4-1 to TRBJ2-3; 9 bases are shared with TRBD1. Germline lookup yields CDR1 MGHRA and CDR2 YSYEKL. The CDR3 consists of 18 residues. Trimming removed 4 bases from V and 7 bases from J; junction bases left unmatched: 18. CDR3 in DNA: TGCGCCAGCAGCCTCAGTATAGTATCGGGACAGGGACAGAATACGCAGTATTTT. This gives the protein CASSLSIVSGQGQNTQYF.

The chain joins TRBV5-1 to TRBJ2-1; 7 bases agree with TRBD2. Germline CDR1 is SGHRS and CDR2 is YFSETQ. The CDR3 is 15 amino acids. J was trimmed by 7 bases and V by 0 bases; bases with no gene match: 7. CDR3 sequence: CASSLGQGGSNEQFF. DNA for the CDR3: TGCGCCAGCAGCTTGGGCCAGGGAGGGTCTAATGAGCAGTTCTTC.

The gene calls are TRBV30 and TRBJ1-5; D is unresolved. The length of the CDR3 is 15 residues. Germline CDR1 is GTSNPN and CDR2 is SVGIG (reference sequence). The V end was cut by 2 bases, the J end by 5 bases, with 16 bases between. CDR3 sequence reads: CAWSSGWGMDQPQHF. DNA for the CDR3: TGTGCCTGGAGTTCGGGTTGGGGTATGGATCAGCCCCAGCATTTT.

This clone was counted once. This chain joins TRBV7-3 and TRBJ2-2; 15 nucleotides match TRBD2. CDR1 and CDR2 from the germline V gene are SGHTA and FQGTGA. V shed 9 bases, J shed 3 bases, and the junction held 2 bases outside the gene matches. CDR3 length: 15 amino acids. CDR3 in DNA: TGTGCCAGGGGACTAGCGGGAGGCGACACCGGGGAGCTGTTTTTT. It codes for CARGLAGGDTGELFF. Together with reference TRBV7-3 and TRBJ2-2, the CDR3 gives the full variable domain: GAGVSQTPSNKVTEKGKYVELRCDPISGHTALYWYRQSLGQGPEFLIYFQGTGAADDSGLPNDRFFAVRPEGSVSTLKIQRTERGDSAVYLCARGLAGGDTGELFFGEGSRLTVL.

The genes are TRBV6-5 and TRBJ1-6; D possibly corresponds to TRBD1 (5 bases). Germline V CDR1 and CDR2: MNHEY, SVGAGI. Trimming left V 1 base short and J 10 bases short, with 11 bases between. This CDR3 has 14 residues. The CDR3, as DNA: TGTGCCAGCAGTTACTACGGCCAGGGCTCACCCCTCCACTTT. Residues: CASSYYGQGSPLHF.

The V gene is TRBV11-1, the J gene TRBJ2-7; D is ambiguous. Trimming took 5 bases from V and 3 from J, leaving 14 bases between them. The CDR3 runs to 14 residues. Germline CDR1 reads SGHAT; CDR2 reads FQDESV (reference sequence). The CDR3 sequence is CASSKDLTGYEQYF. DNA of the CDR3: TGTGCCAGCAGCAAGGATTTGACGGGCTACGAGCAGTACTTC.

This chain connects TRBV28 to TRBJ1-5; D is unresolved. This CDR3 is 15 amino acids long. CDR1 is MDHEN and CDR2 is SYDVKM in the germline V gene. V was shortened by 0 bases and J by 4 bases, with 10 bases between the two germline ends. CDR3 nucleotides: TGTGCCAGCAGTTTATGGCAGGCGCCAAATCAGCCCCAGCATTTT. Translated: CASSLWQAPNQPQHF.

The chain joins TRBV9 to TRBJ2-6; 7 nucleotides agree with TRBD1. V lost 2 bases, J lost 12 bases, and 5 bases stayed unmatched. Germline V gene sequence: CDR1 SGDLS, CDR2 YYNGEE. This CDR3 has 13 residues. CDR3 nucleotides: TGTGCCAGCAGCGTTACAGGGGTAGGCGTCCTGACTTTC. It codes for CASSVTGVGVLTF. Full variable domain (outside the CDR3, taken from reference TRBV9 and TRBJ2-6): DSGVTQTPKHLITATGQRVTLRCSPRSGDLSVYWYQQSLDQGLQFLIQYYNGEERAKGNILERFSAQQFPDLHSELNLSSLELGDSALYFCASSVTGVGVLTFGAGSRLTVL.

The chain uses TRBV7-2 and TRBJ1-2, with 9 nucleotides matching TRBD1. CDR1 and CDR2 (germline): SGHTA, FQGNSA. The CDR3 sequence is 14 residues long. V lost 3 bases to trimming and J lost 4 bases; unmatched junction nucleotides: 3. In DNA form, the CDR3 reads TGTGCCAGCAGCTTGGGACAGGGTGGCTATGGCTACACCTTC. Its translation: CASSLGQGGYGYTF. The full variable domain, its missing parts supplied by reference TRBV7-2 and TRBJ1-2, is GAGVSQSPSNKVTEKGKDVELRCDPISGHTALYWYRQSLGQGLEFLIYFQGNSAPDKSGLPSDRFSAERTGGSVSTLTIQRTQQEDSAVYLCASSLGQGGYGYTFGSGTRLTVV.

The rearrangement joins TRBV10-1 to TRBJ2-3; a possible D gene is TRBD2 (5 bases). The germline V gene has CDR1 WNHNN and CDR2 SYGVQD (reference sequence). V gave up 0 bases and J gave up 3 bases, with 7 bases separating them. This CDR3 is 14 amino acids long. CDR3 residues: CASSESPGTDTQYF. In nucleotides, the CDR3 is TGCGCCAGCAGTGAGTCCCCGGGAACAGATACGCAGTATTTT.

This clone was recorded only once. The rearrangement joins TRBV6-6 to TRBJ1-5; D ambiguous. The germline gives CDR1 MNHNY, CDR2 SVGAGI (reference sequence). CDR3 length: 12 amino acids. The V end lost 6 bases, the J end lost 3 bases, and 6 bases lay between the germline ends. The CDR3 DNA follows: TGTGCCAGCAGCGAGAACAATCAGCCCCAGCATTTT. It yields the protein CASSENNQPQHF.